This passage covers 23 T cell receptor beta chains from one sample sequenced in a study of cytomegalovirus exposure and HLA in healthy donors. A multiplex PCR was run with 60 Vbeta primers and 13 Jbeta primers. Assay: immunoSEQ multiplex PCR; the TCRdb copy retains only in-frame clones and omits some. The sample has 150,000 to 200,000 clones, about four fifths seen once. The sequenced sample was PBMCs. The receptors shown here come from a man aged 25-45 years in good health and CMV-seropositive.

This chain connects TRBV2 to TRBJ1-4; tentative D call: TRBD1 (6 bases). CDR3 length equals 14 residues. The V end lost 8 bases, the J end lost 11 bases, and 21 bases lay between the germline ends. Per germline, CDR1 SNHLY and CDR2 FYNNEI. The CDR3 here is CASGISRDTIKLFF. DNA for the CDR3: TGTGCCAGCGGTATCTCCCGGGACACGATTAAACTGTTTTTT. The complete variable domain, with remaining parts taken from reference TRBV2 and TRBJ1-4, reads EPEVTQTPSHQVTQMGQEVILRCVPISNHLYFYWYRQILGQKVEFLVSFYNNEISEKSEIFDDQFSVERPDGSNFTLKIRSTKLEDSAMYFCASGISRDTIKLFFGSGTQLSVL.

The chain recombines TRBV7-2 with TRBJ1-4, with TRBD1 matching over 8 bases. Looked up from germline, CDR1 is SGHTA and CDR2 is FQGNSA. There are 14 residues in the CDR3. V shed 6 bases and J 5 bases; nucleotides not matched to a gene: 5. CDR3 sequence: CASRWTGRNEKLFF. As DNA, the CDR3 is TGTGCCAGCAGGTGGACAGGGAGGAATGAAAAACTGTTTTTT.

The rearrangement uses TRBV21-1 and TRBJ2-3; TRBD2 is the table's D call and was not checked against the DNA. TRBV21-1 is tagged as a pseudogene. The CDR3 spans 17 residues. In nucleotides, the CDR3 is TGTGCCAGCAGCATAAAACGAGAAGCGGGAGGAACAGATACGCAGTATTTT. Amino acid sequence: CASSIKREAGGTDTQYF.

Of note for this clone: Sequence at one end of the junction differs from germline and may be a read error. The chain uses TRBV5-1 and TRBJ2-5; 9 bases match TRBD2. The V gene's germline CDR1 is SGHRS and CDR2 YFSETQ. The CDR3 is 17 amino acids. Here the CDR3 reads CASSLVSPSGVQEAQYF. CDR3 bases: TGCGCCAGCAGCTTGGTTAGCCCTAGCGGGGTACAAGAGGCCCAGTACTTC. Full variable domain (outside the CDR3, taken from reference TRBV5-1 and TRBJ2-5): KAGVTQTPRYLIKTRGQQVTLSCSPISGHRSVSWYQQTPGQGLQFLFEYFSETQRNKGNFPGRFSGRQFSNSRSEMNVSTLELGDSALYLCASSLVSPSGVQEAQYFGPGTRLLVL.

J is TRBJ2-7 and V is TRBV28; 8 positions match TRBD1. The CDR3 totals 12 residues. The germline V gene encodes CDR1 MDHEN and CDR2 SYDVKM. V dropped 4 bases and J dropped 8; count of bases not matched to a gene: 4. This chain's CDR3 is CASSYGTGQQYF. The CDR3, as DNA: TGTGCCAGCAGTTACGGGACAGGCCAGCAGTACTTC.

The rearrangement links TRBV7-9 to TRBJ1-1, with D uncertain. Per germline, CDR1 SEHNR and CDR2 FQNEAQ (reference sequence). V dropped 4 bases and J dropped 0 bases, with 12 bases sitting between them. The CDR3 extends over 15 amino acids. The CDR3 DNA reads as TGTGCCAGCAGCTCCAGTCGTGGTTTGAACACTGAAGCTTTCTTT. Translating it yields CASSSSRGLNTEAFF.

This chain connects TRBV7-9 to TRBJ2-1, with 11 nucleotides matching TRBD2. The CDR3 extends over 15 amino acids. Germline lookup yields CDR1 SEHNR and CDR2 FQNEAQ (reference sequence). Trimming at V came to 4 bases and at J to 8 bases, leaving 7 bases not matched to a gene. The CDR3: CASSSLAGGFHEQFF. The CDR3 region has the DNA TGTGCCAGCAGCTCTCTAGCGGGGGGTTTCCATGAGCAGTTCTTC.

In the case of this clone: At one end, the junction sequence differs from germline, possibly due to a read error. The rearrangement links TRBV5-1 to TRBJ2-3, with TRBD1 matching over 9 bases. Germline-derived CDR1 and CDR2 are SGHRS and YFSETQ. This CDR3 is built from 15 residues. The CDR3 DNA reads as TGCACCAGCAGCTTGGAGGGACAGGGTACGGGTACGCAGTATTTT. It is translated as CTSSLEGQGTGTQYF.

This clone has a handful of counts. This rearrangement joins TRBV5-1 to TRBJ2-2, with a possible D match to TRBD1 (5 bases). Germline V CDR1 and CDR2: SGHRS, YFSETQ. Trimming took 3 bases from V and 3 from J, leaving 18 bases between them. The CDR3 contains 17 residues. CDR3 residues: CASSSRVTVLDTGELFF. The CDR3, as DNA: TGCGCCAGCAGCTCCCGCGTGACAGTGCTTGACACCGGGGAGCTGTTTTTT. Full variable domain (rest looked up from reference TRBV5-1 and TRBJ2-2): KAGVTQTPRYLIKTRGQQVTLSCSPISGHRSVSWYQQTPGQGLQFLFEYFSETQRNKGNFPGRFSGRQFSNSRSEMNVSTLELGDSALYLCASSSRVTVLDTGELFFGEGSRLTVL.

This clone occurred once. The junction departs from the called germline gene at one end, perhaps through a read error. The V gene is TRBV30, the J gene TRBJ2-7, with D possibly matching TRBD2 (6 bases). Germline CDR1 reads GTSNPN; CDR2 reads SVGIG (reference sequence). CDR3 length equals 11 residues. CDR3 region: CAWSVGRLGSF. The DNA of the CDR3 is TGTGCCTGGAGTGTAGGGCGGCTCGGGAGCTTC.

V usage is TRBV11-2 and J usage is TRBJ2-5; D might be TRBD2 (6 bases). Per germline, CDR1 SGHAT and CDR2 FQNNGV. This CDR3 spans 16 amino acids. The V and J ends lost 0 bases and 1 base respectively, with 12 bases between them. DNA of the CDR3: TGTGCCAGCAGCTTAGACCCCCTACTAGCCCAAGAGACCCAGTACTTC. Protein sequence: CASSLDPLLAQETQYF.

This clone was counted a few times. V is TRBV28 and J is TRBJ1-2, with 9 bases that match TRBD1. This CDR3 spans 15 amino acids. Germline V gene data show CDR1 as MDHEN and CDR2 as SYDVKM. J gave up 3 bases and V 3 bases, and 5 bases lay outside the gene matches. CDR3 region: CASSFTGGGYYGYTF. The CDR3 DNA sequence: TGTGCCAGCAGTTTTACAGGGGGCGGGTACTATGGCTACACCTTC.

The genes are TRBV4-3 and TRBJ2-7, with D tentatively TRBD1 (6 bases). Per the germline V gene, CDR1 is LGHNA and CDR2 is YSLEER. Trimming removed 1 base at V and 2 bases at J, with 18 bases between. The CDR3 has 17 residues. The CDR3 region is CASSQGGEGKGAYEQYF. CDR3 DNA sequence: TGCGCCAGCAGCCAAGGGGGAGAGGGCAAGGGGGCCTACGAGCAGTACTTC.

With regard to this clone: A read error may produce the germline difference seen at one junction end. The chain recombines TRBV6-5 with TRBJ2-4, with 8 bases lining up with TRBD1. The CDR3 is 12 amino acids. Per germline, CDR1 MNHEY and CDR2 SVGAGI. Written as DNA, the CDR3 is TGTGCCAGCAGCTCAGGGGGCGGACTACCGCACTTC. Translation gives CASSSGGGLPHF.

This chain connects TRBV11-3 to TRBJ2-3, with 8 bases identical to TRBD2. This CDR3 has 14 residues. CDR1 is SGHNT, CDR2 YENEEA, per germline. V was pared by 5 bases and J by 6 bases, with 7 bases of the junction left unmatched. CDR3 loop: CASSHGLASDTQYF. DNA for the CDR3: TGTGCCAGCAGCCACGGACTAGCTTCGGATACGCAGTATTTT.

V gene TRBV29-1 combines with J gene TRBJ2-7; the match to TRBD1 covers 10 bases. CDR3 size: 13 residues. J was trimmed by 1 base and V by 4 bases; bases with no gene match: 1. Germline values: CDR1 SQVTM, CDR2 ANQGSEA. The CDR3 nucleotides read TGCAGCGTTGCGGGACAGGGGTCCTACGAGCAGTACTTC. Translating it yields CSVAGQGSYEQYF.

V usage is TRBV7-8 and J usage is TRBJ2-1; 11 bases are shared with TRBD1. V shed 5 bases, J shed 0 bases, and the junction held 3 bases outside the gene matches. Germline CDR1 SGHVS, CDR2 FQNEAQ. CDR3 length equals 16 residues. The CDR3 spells CASSRGTGGSYNEQFF. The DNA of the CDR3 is TGTGCCAGCAGCCGGGGGACAGGGGGCTCCTACAATGAGCAGTTCTTC.

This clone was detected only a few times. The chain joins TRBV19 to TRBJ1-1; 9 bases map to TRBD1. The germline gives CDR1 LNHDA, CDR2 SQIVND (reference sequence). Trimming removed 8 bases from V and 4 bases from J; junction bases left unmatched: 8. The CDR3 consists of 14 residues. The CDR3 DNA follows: TGTGCCAGTCGGCTACAGGGGGCGTCCACTGAAGCTTTCTTT. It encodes CASRLQGASTEAFF.

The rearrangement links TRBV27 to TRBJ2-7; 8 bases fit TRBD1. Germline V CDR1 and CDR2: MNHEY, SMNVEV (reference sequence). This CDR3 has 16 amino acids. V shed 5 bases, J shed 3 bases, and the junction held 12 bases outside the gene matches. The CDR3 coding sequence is TGTGCCAGCAGTGGGGCAGGGGGCCGTAGGATCTACGAGCAGTACTTC. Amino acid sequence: CASSGAGGRRIYEQYF.

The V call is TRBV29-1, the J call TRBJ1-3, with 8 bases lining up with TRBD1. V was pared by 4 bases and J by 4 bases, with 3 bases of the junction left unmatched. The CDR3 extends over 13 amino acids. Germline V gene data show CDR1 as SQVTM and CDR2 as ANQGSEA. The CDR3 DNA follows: TGCAGCGTTGGGACAGGGCGCGGAAACACCATATATTTT. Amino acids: CSVGTGRGNTIYF.

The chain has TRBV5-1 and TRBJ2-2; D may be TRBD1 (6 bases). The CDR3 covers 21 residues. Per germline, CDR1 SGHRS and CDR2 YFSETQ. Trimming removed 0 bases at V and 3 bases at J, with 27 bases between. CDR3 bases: TGCGCCAGCAGCTTGGCGATTCACCAAACCAGGGGTACTGGGGACACCGGGGAGCTGTTTTTT. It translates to CASSLAIHQTRGTGDTGELFF.

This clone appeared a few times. This CDR3 is CASSFGRGGLTDTQYF. The CDR3 DNA is TGTGCCAGCTCATTCGGCCGGGGGGGCCTGACAGATACGCAGTATTTT. This chain connects TRBV18 to TRBJ2-3, with 8 bases fitting TRBD2. Looked up from germline, CDR1 is KGHSH and CDR2 is LQKENI. The CDR3 is made up of 16 amino acids. V trimming: 5 bases; J trimming: 3 bases; junction bases outside the gene matches: 10.

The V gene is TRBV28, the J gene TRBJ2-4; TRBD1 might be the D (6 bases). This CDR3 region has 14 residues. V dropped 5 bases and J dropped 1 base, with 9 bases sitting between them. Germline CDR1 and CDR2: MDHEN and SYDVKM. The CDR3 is CASSLGAAKNIQYF. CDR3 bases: TGTGCCAGCAGTCTGGGGGCGGCCAAAAACATTCAGTACTTC. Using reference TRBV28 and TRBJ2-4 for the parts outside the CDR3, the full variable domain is DVKVTQSSRYLVKRTGEKVFLECVQDMDHENMFWYRQDPGLGLRLIYFSYDVKMKEKGDIPEGYSVSREKKERFSLILESASTNQTSMYLCASSLGAAKNIQYFGAGTRLSVL.